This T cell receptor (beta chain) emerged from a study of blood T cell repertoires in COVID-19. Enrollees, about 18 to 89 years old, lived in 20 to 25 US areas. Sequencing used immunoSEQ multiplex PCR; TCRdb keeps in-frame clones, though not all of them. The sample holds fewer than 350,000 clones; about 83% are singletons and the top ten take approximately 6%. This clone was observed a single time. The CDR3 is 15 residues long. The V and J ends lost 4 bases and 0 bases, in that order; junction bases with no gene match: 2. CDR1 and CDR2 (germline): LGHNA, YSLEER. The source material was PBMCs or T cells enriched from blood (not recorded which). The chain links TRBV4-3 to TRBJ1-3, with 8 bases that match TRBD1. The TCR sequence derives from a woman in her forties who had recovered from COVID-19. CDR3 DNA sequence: TGCGCCAGCAGCCTGGACAGGGCCTCTGGAAACACCATATATTTT. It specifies CASSLDRASGNTIYF.